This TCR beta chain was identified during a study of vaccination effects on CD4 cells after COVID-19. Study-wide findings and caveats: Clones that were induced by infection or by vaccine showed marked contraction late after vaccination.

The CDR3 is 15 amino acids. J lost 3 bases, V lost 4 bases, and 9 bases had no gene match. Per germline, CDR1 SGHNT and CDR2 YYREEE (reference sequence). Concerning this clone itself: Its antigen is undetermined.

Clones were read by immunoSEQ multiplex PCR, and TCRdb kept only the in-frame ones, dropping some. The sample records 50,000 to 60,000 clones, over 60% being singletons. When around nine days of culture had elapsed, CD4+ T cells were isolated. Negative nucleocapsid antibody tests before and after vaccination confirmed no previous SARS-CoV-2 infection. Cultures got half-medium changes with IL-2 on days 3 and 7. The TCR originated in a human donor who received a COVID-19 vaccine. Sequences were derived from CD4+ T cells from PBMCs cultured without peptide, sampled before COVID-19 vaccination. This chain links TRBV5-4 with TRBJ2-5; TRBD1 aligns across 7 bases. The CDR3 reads CASSLLQTGKETQYF. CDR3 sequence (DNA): TGTGCCAGCAGCCTCCTACAGACAGGGAAAGAGACCCAGTACTTC.